The rows below give T cell receptor beta chains drawn from one sample of a study of regulatory T cells in long-lasting Graves disease. TCRdb used MiXCR to reprocess the multiplex PCR reads, holding one entry per CDR3 protein. The sample carries around 400,000 distinct CDR3 sequences, around 20% recorded once. The sample was peripheral blood mononuclear cells (PBMCs), taken when the disease was refractory, from a patient treated with antithyroid drugs. All receptors come from a female donor with Graves disease. Each CDR3 is given without its conserved first and last residue.

v_call	cdr3_length	j_call	cdr3_aa
TRBV12-3/TRBV12-4	11	TRBJ2-5	ASSRTLRETQY
TRBV13	15	TRBJ2-5	ASSLKLLAGNQETQY
TRBV7-8	11	TRBJ1-6	ASSSALNSPLH
TRBV15	14	TRBJ2-7	ATSRGGQGGLYEQY
TRBV29-1	10	TRBJ2-7	SARDSAYEQY
TRBV6-2/TRBV6-3	12	TRBJ2-2	ASSYLGGSGELF
TRBV6-1	12	TRBJ2-6	ASRQQTGANVLT
TRBV7-9	10	TRBJ2-1	ASTQDYNEQF
TRBV5-1	13	TRBJ2-2	ASSLSLDNTGELF
TRBV5-6	12	TRBJ2-7	ASSFFRNSYEQY
TRBV28	13	TRBJ1-1	ASSLRGSANTEAF
TRBV28	12	TRBJ2-5	ASSHDRGLETQY
TRBV27	11	TRBJ1-1	ASSPPRNTEAF
TRBV12-5	12	TRBJ1-2	ASGFGGSGYGYT
TRBV6-1	13	TRBJ2-6	VSKIDRAGANVLT
TRBV3-1	12	TRBJ2-2	ASSQLSNLGELF
TRBV20-1	10	TRBJ1-5	SARVGVQPQH
TRBV20-1	14	TRBJ2-5	SASHGATSGSGTQY
TRBV25-1	12	TRBJ1-5	ASSAAGINQPQH
TRBV6-2/TRBV6-3	8	TRBJ2-7	AIGEGEQY
TRBV10-3	12	TRBJ2-5	AISKTILEETQY
TRBV12-3/TRBV12-4	13	TRBJ2-2	ASSFTGGGTGELF
TRBV2	10	TRBJ2-5	ASRVGPETQY
TRBV6-1	12	TRBJ1-2	ASSLTGAGYGYT
TRBV28	11	TRBJ2-7	ASRGGSPYEQY
TRBV18	14	TRBJ1-1	ASSVSGAFMNTEAF
TRBV6-9	15	TRBJ1-6	ASSYSIPGTANSPLH
TRBV29-1	16	-	SVESVLGPSGRFNEQF
TRBV2	11	TRBJ2-7	ASQDHALYEQY
TRBV10-3	11	TRBJ1-2	APKSPNYEGYT
TRBV7-8	12	TRBJ2-7	ACSAHGATYEQY
TRBV7-3	14	TRBJ2-1	ASSLIAGPPYNEQF
TRBV19	11	TRBJ1-2	ASSMTGRGGYT
TRBV28	10	TRBJ2-5	ASSRDQETQY
TRBV5-1	12	TRBJ2-2	ASELTGNTGELF
TRBV14	11	TRBJ1-2	ASSQDRGGGYT
TRBV30	9	TRBJ1-1	ACQADTEAF
TRBV19	13	TRBJ1-5	ASSIMEAGNQPQH
TRBV29-1	12	TRBJ2-4	SVVPGTASNIQY
TRBV30	15	TRBJ1-2	AWMAPRQPGYNYGYT
TRBV5-1	14	TRBJ1-2	ASSFSTGGALYGYT
TRBV20-1	12	TRBJ2-2	SARQAFPTGELF
TRBV20-1	10	TRBJ1-1	SLSGGTGQAF
TRBV20-1	11	TRBJ2-7	SAIRDISYEQY
TRBV10-2	11	TRBJ2-7	ASSAAQDYEQY
TRBV5-1	12	TRBJ1-1	ASSLEGTGTEAF
TRBV24-1	8	TRBJ2-5	ATSEETQY